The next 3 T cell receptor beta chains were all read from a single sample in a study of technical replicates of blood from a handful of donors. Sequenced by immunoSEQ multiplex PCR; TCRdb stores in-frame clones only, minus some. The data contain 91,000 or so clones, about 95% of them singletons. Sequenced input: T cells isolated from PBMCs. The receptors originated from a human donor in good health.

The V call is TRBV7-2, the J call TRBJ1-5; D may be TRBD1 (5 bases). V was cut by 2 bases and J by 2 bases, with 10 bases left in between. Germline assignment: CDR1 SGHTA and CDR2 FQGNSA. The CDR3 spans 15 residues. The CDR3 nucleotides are TGTGCCAGCAGCTTAAGCGGGGCGGGCAATCAGCCCCAGCATTTT. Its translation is CASSLSGAGNQPQHF.

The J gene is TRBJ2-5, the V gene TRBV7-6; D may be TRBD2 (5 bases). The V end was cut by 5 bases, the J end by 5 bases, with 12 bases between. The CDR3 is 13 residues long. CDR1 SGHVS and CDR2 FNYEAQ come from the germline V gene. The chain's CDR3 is CASSPAGMETQYF. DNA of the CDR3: TGTGCCAGCAGCCCCGCGGGTATGGAGACCCAGTACTTC.

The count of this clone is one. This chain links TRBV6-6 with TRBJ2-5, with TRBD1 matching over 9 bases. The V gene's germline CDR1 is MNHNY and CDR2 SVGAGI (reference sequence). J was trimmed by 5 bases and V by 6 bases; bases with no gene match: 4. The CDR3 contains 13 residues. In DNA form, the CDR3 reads TGTGCCAGCAGCCGGACAGGGGTTGAGACCCAGTACTTC. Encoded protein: CASSRTGVETQYF.